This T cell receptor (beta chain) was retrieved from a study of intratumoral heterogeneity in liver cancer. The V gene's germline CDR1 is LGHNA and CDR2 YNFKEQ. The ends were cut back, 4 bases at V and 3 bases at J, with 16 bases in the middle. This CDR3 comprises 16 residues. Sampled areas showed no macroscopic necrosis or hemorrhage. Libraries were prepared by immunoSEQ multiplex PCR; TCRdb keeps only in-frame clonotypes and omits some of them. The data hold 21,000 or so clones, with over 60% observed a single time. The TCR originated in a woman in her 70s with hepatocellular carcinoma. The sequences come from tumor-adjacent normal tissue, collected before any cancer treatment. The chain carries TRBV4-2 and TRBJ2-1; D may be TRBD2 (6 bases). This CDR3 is CASSPSGTPNYNEQFF. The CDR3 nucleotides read TGTGCCAGCAGCCCTTCCGGGACTCCGAACTACAATGAGCAGTTCTTC.